The present T cell receptor (beta chain) was sequenced within a study of blood T cells in healthy people across ages. A second about 7 to 11 cycle PCR used barcoded and J-beta primers. TCRdb re-analysed the 5' RACE reads in MiXCR, keeping a single row per CDR3 protein. The sample includes more than 1.4 million distinct CDR3 sequences, 42% of them seen just once. Input material: blood. The clonotype was recovered from a woman aged 18-29 years in good health.

The CDR3 region has the DNA TGCAGTGCTAGAGACGGTAGCAATCAGCCCCAGCATTTT. It translates to CSARDGSNQPQHF. The chain has TRBV20-1 and TRBJ1-5; no clear D. The CDR3 consists of 13 residues. Germline CDR1 DFQATT, CDR2 SNEGSKA (reference sequence). The ends were cut back, 0 bases at V and 0 bases at J, with 3 bases in the middle.